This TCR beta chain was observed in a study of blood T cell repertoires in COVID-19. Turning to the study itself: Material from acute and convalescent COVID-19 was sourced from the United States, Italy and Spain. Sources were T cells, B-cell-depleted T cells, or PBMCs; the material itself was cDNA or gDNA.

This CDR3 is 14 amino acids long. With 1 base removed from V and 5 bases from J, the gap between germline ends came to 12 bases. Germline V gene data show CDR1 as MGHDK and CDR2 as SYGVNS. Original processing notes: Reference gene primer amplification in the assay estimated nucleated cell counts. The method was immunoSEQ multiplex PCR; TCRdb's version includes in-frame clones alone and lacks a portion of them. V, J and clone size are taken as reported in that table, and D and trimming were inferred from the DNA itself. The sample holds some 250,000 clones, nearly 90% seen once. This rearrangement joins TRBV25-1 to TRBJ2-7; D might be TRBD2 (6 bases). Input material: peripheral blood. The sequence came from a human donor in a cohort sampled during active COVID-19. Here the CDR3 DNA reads TGTGCCAGCAGTGAATCACCGGGGGTCGACGAGCAGTACTTC. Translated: CASSESPGVDEQYF.